One sample yielded the 7 T cell receptor beta chains listed below, sequenced in a study of blood T cell repertoires in COVID-19. The table came from immunoSEQ multiplex PCR; TCRdb's copy has only in-frame clones and leaves some out. This sample carries 90,000 to 140,000 clones, around 80% of them seen once, and the ten largest clones take roughly 14%. Sequencing was performed on peripheral blood. Receptors originate from a woman aged 80 or older with acute or convalescent COVID-19.

This clone occurred a few times. V and J are TRBV7-9 and TRBJ1-5, with D perhaps matching TRBD1 (5 bases). The CDR3 contains 12 residues. Germline loops: CDR1 SEHNR, CDR2 FQNEAQ (reference sequence). V lost 4 bases to trimming and J lost 9 bases, with 10 bases between them. Here the CDR3 DNA reads TGTGCCAGCAGCTCCGCGGGGGGGCCCCAGCATTTT. This gives the protein CASSSAGGPQHF.

This chain uses TRBV5-6 with TRBJ2-1; D remains ambiguous. The CDR3 is made up of 15 amino acids. Per germline, CDR1 SGHDT and CDR2 YYEEEE. With 2 bases removed from V and 0 bases from J, the gap between germline ends came to 9 bases. The chain's CDR3 is CASSFSVRSYNEQFF. The CDR3 bases are TGTGCCAGCAGCTTTTCGGTCCGCTCCTACAATGAGCAGTTCTTC. Combining the CDR3 with reference TRBV5-6 and TRBJ2-1 gives the whole variable domain DAGVTQSPTHLIKTRGQQVTLRCSPKSGHDTVSWYQQALGQGPQFIFQYYEEEERQRGNFPDRFSGHQFPNYSSELNVNALLLGDSALYLCASSFSVRSYNEQFFGPGTRLTVL.

This chain links TRBV24-1 with TRBJ2-6; 7 bases align to TRBD1. CDR3 length: 18 residues. Germline lookup yields CDR1 KGHDR and CDR2 SFDVKD. Losses at the gene ends were 4 bases for V and 0 bases for J; bases not matched to a gene: 8. The CDR3 bases are TGTGCCACCAGTGAGACCGGGACAGTGGGCTCTGGGGCCAACGTCCTGACTTTC. Translating gives CATSETGTVGSGANVLTF.

The chain combines TRBV18 with TRBJ2-5; possibly TRBD1 for D (5 bases). This CDR3 has 16 residues. Germline V gene lookup returns CDR1 KGHSH and CDR2 LQKENI. V was shortened by 3 bases and J by 2 bases, with 16 bases between the two germline ends. The CDR3: CASSPISQGRQETQYF. The CDR3 DNA reads as TGTGCCAGCTCACCCATCAGCCAGGGCCGGCAAGAGACCCAGTACTTC.

V gene TRBV18 combines with J gene TRBJ1-5, with 8 bases fitting TRBD1. V shed 2 bases, J shed 2 bases, and the junction held 8 bases outside the gene matches. Germline V gene lookup returns CDR1 KGHSH and CDR2 LQKENI. The CDR3 is 17 amino acids. DNA for the CDR3: TGTGCCAGCTCACCAGTCCGGACAGGGAATGGCAATCAGCCCCAGCATTTT. Translating gives CASSPVRTGNGNQPQHF.

V and J are TRBV3-1 (or the pseudogene TRBV3-2) and TRBJ1-5, with D unclear. The CDR3 consists of 13 residues. Trimming removed 2 bases at V and 7 bases at J, with 9 bases between. From germline, CDR1 is LGHDT and CDR2 YNNKEL (reference sequence). In DNA, the CDR3 is TGTGCCAGCAGCCAAAACAGCAGGCAGCCCCAGCATTTT. Residues: CASSQNSRQPQHF.

This chain uses TRBV5-4 with TRBJ1-1; TRBD1 matches 8 bases. Trimming took 0 bases from V and 4 from J; bases not matched to a gene: 2. The CDR3 is 14 amino acids. The germline V gene encodes CDR1 SGHNT and CDR2 YYREEE (reference sequence). CDR3 DNA sequence: TGTGCCAGCAGCTTGGACAGGGGGGTCACTGAAGCTTTCTTT. It specifies CASSLDRGVTEAFF.